The entry below gives a single T cell receptor beta chain sequence along with its context. These data belong to a study of shared T cell receptors in the human thymus. The V end lost 4 bases, the J end lost 10 bases, and 29 bases lay between the germline ends. Germline CDR1 reads KGHSH; CDR2 reads LQKENI. This CDR3 has 18 amino acids. Assay used: immunoSEQ multiplex PCR; TCRdb lists only in-frame clones, some missing. Of 720,000 or so clones listed, over 75% are singletons. This sample also belongs to another study, concerning human thymus T cells.

The chain combines TRBV18 with TRBJ2-1; D perhaps matches TRBD2 (5 bases). The sequence derives from a girl less than two years old with a congenital heart defect. What was sequenced was thymocytes. The CDR3 loop is CASSRTGNYQLYEEEQFF. The DNA of the CDR3 is TGTGCCAGCTCACGGACCGGGAATTACCAATTATACGAGGAAGAGCAGTTCTTC.